This T cell receptor beta chain was captured by sequencing in a study of T cell repertoires in ileal Crohn's disease. Study summary: Median disease duration was 7.9 years; about 37% smoked at surgery. All patients had surgery for stricturing (around 60%) or penetrating (roughly 39%) disease.

This clone has a single count. Its antigen is not identified. TCRB immunosequencing input was around 460 nanograms of biopsy DNA per sample. The repertoire was sequenced with immunoSEQ multiplex PCR; TCRdb's copy has only in-frame clones and lacks some. The data hold about 13,000 clones, with nearly 80% observed a single time. Study-wide findings and caveats: Every patient over 26.8% clonality showed endoscopic recurrence.

The sequenced material came from ileal tissue. The sequence was obtained from an adult with Crohn's disease.

In DNA form, the CDR3 reads TGCGCCAGCAGCCCGAATCGGGACAGCACCTACGAGCAGTACTTC. This encodes CASSPNRDSTYEQYF. J is TRBJ2-7 and V is TRBV4-3; 7 bases align to TRBD1. This CDR3 has 15 amino acids. Losses at the gene ends were 4 bases for V and 2 bases for J; bases not matched to a gene: 8. Germline CDR1 LGHNA, CDR2 YSLEER.